These T cell receptor beta chains were read from a single sample in a study of shared clonotypes between healthy human individuals. The repertoire was sequenced with immunoSEQ multiplex PCR; TCRdb's copy has only in-frame clones and lacks some. The table includes some 2.1 million clones, roughly 94% detected once. Sequenced sample: naive CD8+ T cells sorted from blood. The receptor source for this set is a man aged 18 to 29 in good health. Each CDR3 is given with its conserved first and last residue. The order of the fields is D gene, J gene, V gene, clone size, CDR3 protein, CDR3 DNA. D genes are given only for firm matches. Rows give clone size only sometimes, using once, few, many, or a class for an expanded clone.

D gene: .
J gene: TRBJ1-1
V gene: TRBV25-1
clone size: .
CDR3 protein: CASSDMMNTEAFF
CDR3 DNA: TGTGCCAGTTCGGACATGATGAACACTGAAGCTTTCTTT

D gene: TRBD2
J gene: TRBJ2-3
V gene: TRBV4-1
clone size: .
CDR3 protein: CASSQEISSSGTDTQYF
CDR3 DNA: TGCGCCAGCAGCCAAGAGATATCCTCTAGCGGGACAGATACGCAGTATTTT

D gene: TRBD1
J gene: TRBJ1-1
V gene: TRBV9
clone size: .
CDR3 protein: CASSAEGQGHTEAFF
CDR3 DNA: TGTGCCAGCAGCGCCGAGGGACAGGGGCACACTGAAGCTTTCTTT

D gene: .
J gene: TRBJ1-4
V gene: TRBV7-9
clone size: .
CDR3 protein: CASSPARFATNEKLFF
CDR3 DNA: TGTGCCAGCAGCCCGGCCAGGTTCGCAACTAATGAAAAACTGTTTTTT

D gene: .
J gene: TRBJ2-7
V gene: TRBV9
clone size: .
CDR3 protein: CASSVALSSYEQYF
CDR3 DNA: TGTGCCAGCAGCGTAGCTCTGAGCTCCTACGAGCAGTACTTC

D gene: .
J gene: TRBJ2-1
V gene: TRBV7-7
clone size: once
CDR3 protein: CASSLAGSYNEQFF
CDR3 DNA: TGTGCTAGCAGCTTGGCAGGGTCCTACAATGAGCAGTTCTTC

D gene: .
J gene: TRBJ1-6
V gene: TRBV2
clone size: .
CDR3 protein: CASSPITGNSPLHF
CDR3 DNA: TGTGCCAGCAGTCCGATTACAGGGAATTCACCCCTCCACTTT

D gene: .
J gene: TRBJ2-7
V gene: TRBV6-5
clone size: .
CDR3 protein: CATRGADNYEQYF
CDR3 DNA: TGTGCCACCCGAGGGGCAGATAACTACGAGCAGTACTTC

D gene: .
J gene: TRBJ2-1
V gene: TRBV5-1
clone size: .
CDR3 protein: CASSSTRESLNEQFF
CDR3 DNA: TGCGCCAGCAGCTCGACCCGGGAGTCTCTCAATGAGCAGTTCTTC

D gene: .
J gene: TRBJ2-7
V gene: TRBV18
clone size: .
CDR3 protein: CARSYEQYF
CDR3 DNA: TGTGCCAGGTCTTACGAGCAGTACTTC

D gene: .
J gene: TRBJ1-1
V gene: TRBV27
clone size: .
CDR3 protein: CASSLIADGYMNTEAFF
CDR3 DNA: TGTGCCAGCAGTTTAATTGCGGACGGCTACATGAACACTGAAGCTTTCTTT

D gene: .
J gene: TRBJ2-3
V gene: TRBV7-9
clone size: .
CDR3 protein: CASSLFAVSTDTQYF
CDR3 DNA: TGTGCCAGCAGCTTATTTGCAGTAAGCACAGATACGCAGTATTTT

D gene: .
J gene: TRBJ2-2
V gene: TRBV6-5
clone size: .
CDR3 protein: CASSLGTGELFF
CDR3 DNA: TGTGCCAGCAGTCTCGGGACCGGGGAGCTGTTTTTT

D gene: .
J gene: TRBJ2-1
V gene: TRBV5-1
clone size: once
CDR3 protein: CASSPQGGRRTMYVEGNEQFF
CDR3 DNA: TGCGCCAGCAGCCCGCAAGGGGGAAGACGGACCATGTACGTTGAAGGCAATGAGCAGTTCTTC

D gene: .
J gene: TRBJ1-1
V gene: TRBV9
clone size: .
CDR3 protein: CASSPLPRGNTEAFF
CDR3 DNA: TGTGCCAGCAGCCCCCTGCCCAGGGGGAACACTGAAGCTTTCTTT

D gene: .
J gene: TRBJ2-7
V gene: TRBV7-9
clone size: few
CDR3 protein: CASSLEGSSYEQYF
CDR3 DNA: TGTGCCAGCAGCTTAGAGGGGAGCTCCTACGAGCAGTACTTC

D gene: .
J gene: TRBJ2-5
V gene: TRBV4-1
clone size: .
CDR3 protein: CASSQTSGETQYF
CDR3 DNA: TGCGCCAGCAGCCAAACTAGTGGAGAGACCCAGTACTTC

D gene: .
J gene: TRBJ1-4
V gene: TRBV4-3
clone size: .
CDR3 protein: CASSQDNNPGATNEKLFF
CDR3 DNA: TGCGCCAGCAGCCAAGATAATAATCCGGGGGCAACTAATGAAAAACTGTTTTTT

D gene: .
J gene: TRBJ1-3
V gene: TRBV7-9
clone size: .
CDR3 protein: CASSLGLEGSGNTIYF
CDR3 DNA: TGTGCCAGCAGCTTAGGCCTTGAAGGTTCTGGAAACACCATATATTTT

D gene: TRBD1
J gene: TRBJ2-1
V gene: TRBV5-1
clone size: .
CDR3 protein: CASSLNPKYKGQGVNEQFF
CDR3 DNA: TGCGCCAGCAGCTTGAATCCCAAGTACAAAGGACAGGGAGTAAATGAGCAGTTCTTC

D gene: .
J gene: TRBJ2-7
V gene: TRBV7-9
clone size: .
CDR3 protein: CASSPPGSVYEQYF
CDR3 DNA: TGTGCCAGCAGCCCGCCCGGGTCGGTCTACGAGCAGTACTTC

D gene: .
J gene: TRBJ2-1
V gene: TRBV7-9
clone size: .
CDR3 protein: CASSLRVYNEQFF
CDR3 DNA: TGTGCCAGCAGCTTAAGAGTCTACAATGAGCAGTTCTTC

D gene: .
J gene: TRBJ2-5
V gene: TRBV6-1
clone size: once
CDR3 protein: CAVRYRGEQETQYF
CDR3 DNA: TGTGCCGTCAGATATAGGGGGGAACAAGAGACCCAGTACTTC

D gene: .
J gene: TRBJ2-3
V gene: TRBV29-1
clone size: .
CDR3 protein: CSVQPSSTDTQYF
CDR3 DNA: TGCAGCGTTCAACCTTCTAGCACAGATACGCAGTATTTT

D gene: .
J gene: TRBJ1-2
V gene: TRBV25-1
clone size: once
CDR3 protein: CASGEDLRQVDGYTF
CDR3 DNA: TGTGCCAGCGGCGAGGACCTCAGACAGGTGGATGGCTACACCTTC

D gene: .
J gene: TRBJ2-7
V gene: TRBV14
clone size: once
CDR3 protein: CASSRSGTYEQYF
CDR3 DNA: TGTGCCAGCAGCCGCTCAGGGACTTACGAGCAGTACTTC